This TCR beta chain stems from a study of blood T cells in healthy people across ages. The study, taken as a whole, reports: More naive CD4+ cells and higher diversity were found in long-lived than in aged donors.

This CDR3 contains 16 residues. V gave up 5 bases and J gave up 8 bases; unmatched junction bases: 11. The germline V gene has CDR1 SEHNR and CDR2 FQNEAQ (reference sequence). It was with a sample-barcoded 5' primer and a J-beta primer mix that a second PCR of roughly 7 to 12 cycles was run. Every sample returned 2.5 million or more CDR3-containing paired-end reads. TCRdb recomputed calls from the 5' RACE reads with MiXCR, one row per CDR3 protein. The sample consists of more than 550,000 distinct CDR3 sequences, 20% to 25% of them appearing once. The sample providers were healthy Caucasian people from Russia, aged roughly 6 to 95. This clonotype was recorded a few times. Antigen specificity is unknown.

The rearrangement joins TRBV7-9 to TRBJ1-4, with 10 bases lining up with TRBD1. What was sequenced was blood. The sequence was obtained from a man aged 70-80 years in good health. The CDR3 nucleotides read TGTGCCAGCAGCCCCACAGGGACAGGGGCCATCGAAAAACTGTTTTTT. Translated: CASSPTGTGAIEKLFF. Full variable domain (remainder filled in from reference TRBV7-9 and TRBJ1-4): DTGVSQNPRHKITKRGQNVTFRCDPISEHNRLYWYRQTLGQGPEFLTYFQNEAQLEKSRLLSDRFSAERPKGSFSTLEIQRTEQGDSAMYLCASSPTGTGAIEKLFFGSGTQLSVL.